What follows describes a single T cell receptor beta chain. This specimen comes from a study of blood T cell repertoires in COVID-19. About the research overall: The United States, Italy and Spain were the sources of the acute and convalescent COVID-19 samples.

Original data processing: The authors estimated nucleated cell counts from reference gene primer amplification. TCRdb's table, derived via immunoSEQ multiplex PCR, lists solely in-frame clones and lacks some. D and trimming were read from the DNA, whereas the V and J calls and clone size are those reported in that table. The profile shows about 300,000 clones, approximately 86% of them singletons. Looked up from germline, CDR1 is SQVTM and CDR2 is ANQGSEA. CDR3 length: 13 residues. The trim removed 6 bases at V and 2 bases at J, leaving 7 bases unmatched. This receptor was obtained from a man aged 65 to 79 with acute or convalescent COVID-19. V usage is TRBV29-1 and J usage is TRBJ2-7; 7 nucleotides line up with TRBD1. The sample was peripheral blood. The CDR3 loop reads CSVTRQGAYEQYF. The CDR3 nucleotides read TGCAGCGTCACCAGACAGGGCGCCTACGAGCAGTACTTC.